These 30 T cell receptor beta chains were sequenced from one sample in a study of blood T cell repertoires in COVID-19. Clones were read by immunoSEQ multiplex PCR, and TCRdb kept only the in-frame ones, dropping some. The repertoire has about 100,000 clones, roughly nine tenths of them found once; the top ten carry 32%. The sequencing sample was made of peripheral blood. The receptors come from a woman aged 80 or over with acute or convalescent COVID-19.

The rearrangement joins TRBV12-3 or TRBV12-4 to TRBJ1-1, with a tentative D call TRBD1 (5 bases). CDR3 size: 13 residues. The germline V and J ends were trimmed by 5 bases and 10 bases, with 17 bases remaining between them. Here the CDR3 reads CASSKTVRVSAFF. Here the CDR3 DNA reads TGTGCCAGCAGTAAAACCGTCAGGGTTTCAGCTTTCTTT.

V and J are TRBV4-1 and TRBJ2-1; TRBD1 matches 7 bases. The CDR3 is made up of 15 amino acids. Germline V gene data show CDR1 as MGHRA and CDR2 as YSYEKL. V was clipped by 0 bases and J by 9 bases; unmatched bases: 8. The CDR3 bases are TGCGCCAGCAGCCAAGACAGGGACAGTACAAGTGAGCAGTTCTTC. Translated, it gives CASSQDRDSTSEQFF.

The V call is TRBV27, the J call TRBJ1-5, with D tentatively TRBD1 (6 bases). V lost 0 bases and J 0 bases, leaving 15 bases between the germline ends. Germline V gene sequence: CDR1 MNHEY, CDR2 SMNVEV (reference sequence). The CDR3 spans 18 residues. The CDR3 reads CASSLSPVGQYSNQPQHF. CDR3 coding DNA: TGTGCCAGCAGTTTATCTCCGGTCGGACAGTATAGCAATCAGCCCCAGCATTTT.

The chain couples TRBV28 to TRBJ1-2, with a tentative D call TRBD1 (5 bases). The CDR3 runs 14 residues. The germline gives CDR1 MDHEN, CDR2 SYDVKM. Trimming cost V 7 bases and J 4 bases, with 16 bases left between them. Here the CDR3 DNA reads TGTGCCAGCACCCTAGGGCAGGGCCTCTATGGCTACACCTTC. Its translation: CASTLGQGLYGYTF.

In this sample, this clone turned up once. The V gene is TRBV7-9, the J gene TRBJ1-2, with 11 bases identical to TRBD1. V gave up 4 bases and J gave up 8 bases; unmatched junction bases: 9. The CDR3 loop spans 15 amino acids. CDR1 SEHNR and CDR2 FQNEAQ come from the germline V gene (reference sequence). CDR3 amino acids: CASSSSGQGVWGYTF. The CDR3 coding sequence is TGTGCCAGCAGCTCCTCGGGACAGGGGGTGTGGGGCTACACCTTC.

This chain joins TRBV7-9 and TRBJ1-1; D is uncertain. V gave up 8 bases and J gave up 4 bases, with 11 bases separating them. The germline gives CDR1 SEHNR, CDR2 FQNEAQ (reference sequence). This CDR3 region has 12 residues. As DNA, the CDR3 is TGTGCCAGCCGCATGGCACGCACTGAAGCTTTCTTT. Translation: CASRMARTEAFF. Full variable domain (outside the CDR3, taken from reference TRBV7-9 and TRBJ1-1): DTGVSQNPRHKITKRGQNVTFRCDPISEHNRLYWYRQTLGQGPEFLTYFQNEAQLEKSRLLSDRFSAERPKGSFSTLEIQRTEQGDSAMYLCASRMARTEAFFGQGTRLTVV.

The chain combines TRBV28 with TRBJ2-7; TRBD1 is a possible D gene (7 bases). V lost 7 bases and J 4 bases, leaving 23 bases between the germline ends. The CDR3 is 16 amino acids. Per the germline V gene, CDR1 is MDHEN and CDR2 is SYDVKM. CDR3 DNA: TGTGCCAGCACCCCTCAGACAGGGAGGTTACGGTACGAGCAGTACTTC. This sequence encodes CASTPQTGRLRYEQYF. Supplemented by reference TRBV28 and TRBJ2-7, the full variable domain reads DVKVTQSSRYLVKRTGEKVFLECVQDMDHENMFWYRQDPGLGLRLIYFSYDVKMKEKGDIPEGYSVSREKKERFSLILESASTNQTSMYLCASTPQTGRLRYEQYFGPGTRLTVT.

The chain uses TRBV7-2 and TRBJ2-1, with a possible D match to TRBD2 (6 bases). V was shortened by 8 bases and J by 6 bases, with 17 bases between the two germline ends. CDR1 SGHTA and CDR2 FQGNSA come from the germline V gene. This CDR3 has 14 amino acids. CDR3 nucleotide sequence: TGTGCCAGCGTACTAGCTATTCGGGGCAATGAGCAGTTCTTC. The encoded protein is CASVLAIRGNEQFF.

V and J are TRBV6-5 and TRBJ1-2, with 9 bases that match TRBD1. The CDR3 has 12 residues. Trimming removed 10 bases from V and 4 bases from J; junction bases left unmatched: 4. Germline V CDR1 and CDR2: MNHEY, SVGAGI. The CDR3 sequence is CATTGGTYGYTF. Here the CDR3 DNA reads TGTGCCACCACAGGGGGCACCTATGGCTACACCTTC.

The chain uses TRBV6-1 and TRBJ1-6; the D is unclear. The CDR3 has 12 amino acids. CDR1 is MNHNS and CDR2 is SASEGT in the germline V gene. V was clipped by 3 bases and J by 6 bases, with 3 bases between them. CDR3 in DNA: TGTGCCAGCAGTGACCTTAATTCACCCCTCCACTTT. Translating gives CASSDLNSPLHF.

This chain connects TRBV28 to TRBJ1-3; tentatively, D is TRBD1 (6 bases). Trimming pared 8 bases from V and 0 bases from J, leaving 11 bases between. The CDR3 is 14 residues long. Germline loops: CDR1 MDHEN, CDR2 SYDVKM. CDR3 sequence reads: CASGRGNSGNTIYF. DNA of the CDR3: TGTGCCAGCGGAAGGGGGAACTCTGGAAACACCATATATTTT.

This sequence joins TRBV5-1 and TRBJ1-1; no reliable D call. Germline lookup yields CDR1 SGHRS and CDR2 YFSETQ. The CDR3 runs to 16 residues. Trimming shortened V by 0 bases and J by 0 bases, and 12 bases separated the two germline ends. The CDR3, as DNA: TGCGCCAGCAGCTTGGCCATTGGAGCTATGAACACTGAAGCTTTCTTT. This gives the protein CASSLAIGAMNTEAFF.

This chain links TRBV9 with TRBJ2-7; the match to TRBD2 covers 9 bases. Germline assignment: CDR1 SGDLS and CDR2 YYNGEE. The CDR3 loop spans 14 amino acids. The junction had 6 bases not matched to a gene; V was cut back by 5 bases and J by 3 bases. CDR3 nucleotide sequence: TGTGCCAGCAGTTTAGCGGGGGATAGCTACGAGCAGTACTTC. Amino acids: CASSLAGDSYEQYF.

This chain connects TRBV10-1 to TRBJ2-4; D remains unclear. Trimming shortened V by 4 bases and J by 3 bases, and 7 bases separated the two germline ends. The CDR3 is 13 residues long. Germline V CDR1 and CDR2: WNHNN, SYGVQD (reference sequence). The CDR3 is CASSGRGKNIQYF. Here the CDR3 DNA reads TGCGCCAGCAGTGGGAGAGGCAAAAACATTCAGTACTTC.

The genes are TRBV30 and TRBJ1-2; a possible D gene is TRBD1 (6 bases). The germline CDR1 and CDR2 sequences are GTSNPN and SVGIG (reference sequence). This CDR3 has 12 amino acids. The V end was cut by 4 bases, the J end by 4 bases, with 10 bases between. CDR3 in amino acids: CAWTTRGYGYTF. CDR3 DNA: TGTGCCTGGACAACCAGGGGCTATGGCTACACCTTC.

The chain carries TRBV5-1 and TRBJ2-5; 7 bases match TRBD2. The CDR3 runs 15 residues. V lost 0 bases to trimming and J lost 4 bases; unmatched junction nucleotides: 6. The germline CDR1 and CDR2 sequences are SGHRS and YFSETQ. The CDR3 coding sequence is TGCGCCAGCAGCTTGGCGGGGGGTGGGACAGAGACCCAGTACTTC. Protein: CASSLAGGGTETQYF.

The rearrangement joins TRBV2 to TRBJ1-5, with 8 bases matching TRBD1. The CDR3 consists of 15 residues. V shed 5 bases, J shed 0 bases, and the junction held 3 bases outside the gene matches. CDR1 and CDR2 from the germline V gene are SNHLY and FYNNEI. The CDR3, as DNA: TGTGCCAGCAGTAAACAGGGGGTTAGCAATCAGCCCCAGCATTTT. Protein: CASSKQGVSNQPQHF.

The chain is built from TRBV24-1 and TRBJ2-7; possible D gene TRBD1, 6 bases. Trimming shortened V by 4 bases and J by 2 bases, and 11 bases separated the two germline ends. In germline, CDR1 is KGHDR, CDR2 SFDVKD. This CDR3 is 14 amino acids long. The CDR3 spells CATSDRDTTYEQYF. In DNA, the CDR3 is TGTGCCACCAGTGACCGGGACACCACCTACGAGCAGTACTTC.

The CDR3 coding sequence is TGTGCCAGCTCACCAGACGGACTTTATGGCTACACCTTC. It yields the protein CASSPDGLYGYTF. The chain recombines TRBV18 with TRBJ1-2; D uncertain. This CDR3 region has 13 residues. V shed 2 bases and J shed 5 bases, with 9 bases lying between them. Germline V gene sequence: CDR1 KGHSH, CDR2 LQKENI. Combining the CDR3 with reference TRBV18 and TRBJ1-2 gives the whole variable domain NAGVMQNPRHLVRRRGQEARLRCSPMKGHSHVYWYRQLPEEGLKFMVYLQKENIIDESGMPKERFSAEFPKEGPSILRIQQVVRGDSAAYFCASSPDGLYGYTFGSGTRLTVV.

The gene calls are TRBV29-1 and TRBJ2-5; 7 bases agree with TRBD1. The CDR3 consists of 11 residues. Looked up from germline, CDR1 is SQVTM and CDR2 is ANQGSEA. The trim removed 7 bases at V and 2 bases at J, leaving 1 base unmatched. The CDR3 DNA reads TGCAGCGGGGGACAGCAAGAGACCCAGTACTTC. Translation: CSGGQQETQYF.

The chain couples TRBV6-5 to TRBJ1-6; maybe TRBD1 (5 bases). Trimming removed 0 bases at V and 8 bases at J, with 11 bases between. The germline V gene encodes CDR1 MNHEY and CDR2 SVGAGI. This CDR3 is built from 15 residues. The CDR3 loop reads CASSYSRSGYSPLHF. In DNA, the CDR3 is TGTGCCAGCAGTTACTCGAGATCAGGGTATTCACCCCTCCACTTT.

V gene TRBV12-3 or TRBV12-4 combines with J gene TRBJ1-5; no clear D. V was clipped by 3 bases and J by 3 bases, with 3 bases between them. CDR3 length equals 12 residues. CDR3 DNA: TGTGCCAGCAGTTTTAACAATCAGCCCCAGCATTTT. It translates to CASSFNNQPQHF.

The chain carries TRBV28 and TRBJ1-3, with D tentatively TRBD1 (5 bases). V was cut by 2 bases and J by 2 bases, with 19 bases left in between. The V gene's germline CDR1 is MDHEN and CDR2 SYDVKM. The CDR3 spans 18 residues. CDR3 nucleotide sequence: TGTGCCAGCAGTTTAGACCCAAATACAGGTTCAGCTGGAAACACCATATATTTT. This sequence encodes CASSLDPNTGSAGNTIYF. Variable domain in full (rest from reference TRBV28 and TRBJ1-3): DVKVTQSSRYLVKRTGEKVFLECVQDMDHENMFWYRQDPGLGLRLIYFSYDVKMKEKGDIPEGYSVSREKKERFSLILESASTNQTSMYLCASSLDPNTGSAGNTIYFGEGSWLTVV.

This chain uses TRBV5-1 with TRBJ1-3, with D maybe TRBD1 (6 bases). CDR1 is SGHRS and CDR2 is YFSETQ in the germline V gene. Trimming left V 5 bases short and J 4 bases short, with 10 bases between. The CDR3 is made up of 13 amino acids. The CDR3 region has the DNA TGCGCCAGCAGGACAGGCCCCGGAAACACCATATATTTT. It specifies CASRTGPGNTIYF.

Notes on this clone: This CDR3 is also generated by other DNA sequences in the sample. The chain employs TRBV9 and TRBJ2-5; the D is unclear. V lost 0 bases and J lost 1, with 10 bases in between. In germline, CDR1 is SGDLS, CDR2 YYNGEE. This CDR3 contains 15 residues. The chain's CDR3 is CASSVEAGPQETQYF. CDR3 nucleotides: TGTGCCAGCAGCGTAGAGGCAGGCCCCCAAGAGACCCAGTACTTC.

The chain links TRBV19 to TRBJ1-5, with TRBD1 matching over 7 bases. Losses at the gene ends were 2 bases for V and 1 base for J; bases not matched to a gene: 2. The CDR3 runs to 15 residues. Germline V CDR1 and CDR2: LNHDA, SQIVND (reference sequence). The CDR3 reads CASSISDRSNQPQHF. The CDR3 DNA sequence: TGTGCCAGTAGTATATCGGACAGGAGCAATCAGCCCCAGCATTTT.

J is TRBJ2-1 and V is TRBV18, with no clear D. This CDR3 is 14 amino acids long. CDR1 and CDR2 from the germline V gene are KGHSH and LQKENI. Trimming cost V 2 bases and J 4 bases, with 9 bases left between them. This chain's CDR3 is CASSPTTSYNEQFF. CDR3 bases: TGTGCCAGCTCACCAACGACATCTTACAATGAGCAGTTCTTC. The variable domain in full, completed from reference TRBV18 and TRBJ2-1, reads NAGVMQNPRHLVRRRGQEARLRCSPMKGHSHVYWYRQLPEEGLKFMVYLQKENIIDESGMPKERFSAEFPKEGPSILRIQQVVRGDSAAYFCASSPTTSYNEQFFGPGTRLTVL.

V gene TRBV2 combines with J gene TRBJ1-2, with D tentatively TRBD1 (5 bases). The CDR3 covers 16 residues. Germline assignment: CDR1 SNHLY and CDR2 FYNNEI. V gave up 0 bases and J gave up 1 base, with 12 bases separating them. The CDR3 coding sequence is TGTGCCAGCAGTGAAGCGGGGCCTCTGGTTAACTATGGCTACACCTTC. Its translation: CASSEAGPLVNYGYTF.

This chain connects TRBV15 to TRBJ1-2; 8 nucleotides agree with TRBD1. Germline V gene lookup returns CDR1 LNHNV and CDR2 YYDKDF (reference sequence). This CDR3 is 18 amino acids long. The V gene end was trimmed by 0 bases and the J gene end by 2 bases; junction bases not matched to a gene: 11. The DNA of the CDR3 is TGTGCCACCAGCAGAGATAAGGTGGACAGGGTTAAGAACTATGGCTACACCTTC. Protein product: CATSRDKVDRVKNYGYTF.

The CDR3 DNA sequence: TGTGCTAGTGGTTTGGGACAGGGGGTGGGCGCTTTCTTT. This translates into CASGLGQGVGAFF. The V and J genes are TRBV12-5 and TRBJ1-1; 9 nucleotides line up with TRBD1. This CDR3 is 13 amino acids long. Germline values: CDR1 LGHNT, CDR2 FRNRAP. J was trimmed by 11 bases and V by 1 base; bases with no gene match: 5.